This TCR beta chain was recovered during a study of cytomegalovirus exposure and HLA in healthy donors (TCRdb year 2017). For context, the study as a whole: According to a later analysis, the roughly 120 validation repertoires were produced on the same platform as the approximately 620 repertoires of the first cohort. The aim of the study was to test whether cataloging public T cell receptors could identify signatures of past pathogen exposure. Besides the first cohort of hundreds of subjects, a separate validation cohort made up of 120 different subjects was used. High-throughput TCR immunosequencing, statistical association of individual TCRs with disease status, and machine learning were combined to predict cytomegalovirus infection status. Findings and caveats that apply to the study as a whole: The authors suggested that the approach could potentially be extended to other disease states and immunological phenotypes. A later analysis lacked HLA typing for the validation cohort, so it scored co-occurrence in that cohort across all 110 or so repertoires. The classifier was reported to diagnose cytomegalovirus status with high specificity and sensitivity in both the original and validation cohorts. A total of around 150 TCR beta chains were listed by the study as associated with cytomegalovirus. In a later analysis, TCRs clustered in the first cohort were found to also tend to co-occur in the roughly 120 validation repertoires, with 85% to 95% of cluster scores above 0. In vitro tests confirmed that a few of the cytomegalovirus-associated TCR beta chains recognize cytomegalovirus antigens. Most TCR sequences were observed very rarely across donors, whereas some public TCRs were present in many individuals.

Comment on this clone: Its specific antigen is unknown. Base quality data are lacking; no much larger clone is found one base away.

The library was prepared using the immunoSEQ multiplex PCR assay. The original methods were these. A statistical classification framework was developed to diagnose cytomegalovirus status using the catalog of TCR beta chain sequences. Here the immuneACCESS table is served through TCRdb, limited to in-frame sequences with V and J called. Missing clones are a known gap in these copies; in checked studies unresolved V genes cover under half, and the rest lacks a known reason. That table supplies the V and J calls and clone size; D and trimming were determined from the DNA. A total of some 170,000 clones appear in this sample, more than 70% of them only once. The ten largest clones take up about 10% of the sample. Separate from the approximately 700-subject first cohort, the validation cohort of roughly 130 subjects was the group to which the donors belonged. The germline V gene supplies CDR1 SGHRS and CDR2 YFSETQ. V ends up 3 bases short and J 2 bases short, with an unmatched junction base count of 4. Measured from the cysteine to the phenylalanine, the CDR3 is 15 residues long. Left in the record is the CDR3 DNA by itself, 45 bases read in frame from the first base.

This clonotype originated in a man between 25 and 39 years old in good health and CMV-seropositive. The rearrangement combines TRBV5-1 with TRBJ2-2; 7 junctional bases match TRBD1. The specimen was PBMCs. The CDR3 amino acid sequence is: CASSSDRENTGELFF. The sequenced DNA is TGCGCCAGCAGCTCCGACAGGGAAAACACCGGGGAGCTGTTTTTT.